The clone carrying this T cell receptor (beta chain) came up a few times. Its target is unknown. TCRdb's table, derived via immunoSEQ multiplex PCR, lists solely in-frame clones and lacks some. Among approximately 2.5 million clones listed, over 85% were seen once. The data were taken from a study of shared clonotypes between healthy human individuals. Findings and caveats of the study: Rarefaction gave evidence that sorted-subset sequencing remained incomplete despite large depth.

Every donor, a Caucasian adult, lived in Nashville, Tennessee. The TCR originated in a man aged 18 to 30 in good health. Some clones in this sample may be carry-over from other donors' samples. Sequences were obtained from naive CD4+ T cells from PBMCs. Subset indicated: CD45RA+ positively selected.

The CDR3 loop is CAWRQGSNQPQHF. In DNA form, the CDR3 reads TGTGCCTGGAGACAGGGGAGCAATCAGCCCCAGCATTTT. The rearrangement uses TRBV30 and TRBJ1-5; 7 bases agree with TRBD1. Germline V CDR1 and CDR2: GTSNPN, SVGIG (reference sequence). CDR3 length: 13 residues. Trimming cost V 3 bases and J 1 base; bases outside gene matches: 0.